This T cell receptor (beta chain) was identified in a study of beta chain features in type 1 diabetes. A word on this clone: Its antigen is undetermined.

Findings and limits, study-wide: Healthy donors had naive, central memory and Treg TCRB repertoires that appeared less similar than those seen among patients. Researchers report that Type 1 diabetes patients had moderately but significantly shorter TCRB CDR3s across all four CD4+ subsets.

Expressed TCRB transcripts were sequenced because the entire RNA isolate underwent reverse transcription. Regulatory, naive and central memory T cell samples averaged around 3.5 million reads. The data were produced by immunoSEQ multiplex PCR, yet TCRdb's version contains in-frame clones alone and is incomplete. Altogether roughly 730,000 clones are present, about an eighth being singletons, with the ten largest covering less than 0.025%. Material: naive CD4+ T cells from blood. The source is a man in his late teens or twenties with type 1 diabetes.

CDR3 coding DNA: TGCGCCAGCAGCCAACTCCCGGGACAGAACTATGGCTACACCTTC. It translates to CASSQLPGQNYGYTF. This chain links TRBV4-1 with TRBJ1-2, with 7 bases that match TRBD1. The germline V gene has CDR1 MGHRA and CDR2 YSYEKL. J gave up 2 bases and V 2 bases, and 5 bases lay outside the gene matches. The CDR3 sequence is 15 residues long.